What follows are 15 T cell receptor beta chains derived from one specimen sequenced in a study of siplizumab effects on memory and regulatory T cells (dated by TCRdb to the late 2010s). The method was the immunoSEQ multiplex PCR assay. TCRdb carries this immuneACCESS record with in-frame sequences only. Its versions omit some clonotypes, under half of them owing to an unresolved V gene in the studies checked, with the rest unexplained. This sample holds about 100,000 clones; just under 95% were observed only once. The ten largest clones add up to 1% to 1.5% of the sample. Sample: non-Treg CD4+ T cells sorted from blood. The intended sense of this specimen's cell subset or site label: FACS-sorted unstimulated CD4+ non-regulatory T cells. Source of these receptors: a human donor in good health.

The chain carries TRBV29-1 and TRBJ1-1; the D gene is possibly TRBD1 (6 bases). There are 14 residues in the CDR3. The ends were cut back, 5 bases at V and 4 bases at J, with 17 bases in the middle. Germline lookup yields CDR1 SQVTM and CDR2 ANQGSEA. The CDR3 reads CSVTPGAGGTEAFF. DNA of the CDR3: TGCAGCGTTACCCCAGGGGCAGGAGGCACTGAAGCTTTCTTT.

This clone was detected once. CDR3 sequence reads: CASTKGGTNEKLFF. The CDR3 region has the DNA TGTGCCAGCACAAAAGGAGGGACTAATGAAAAACTGTTTTTT. The gene calls are TRBV18 and TRBJ1-4, with no clear D. This CDR3 contains 14 residues. With 8 bases removed from V and 2 bases from J, the gap between germline ends came to 12 bases. Germline CDR1 and CDR2: KGHSH and LQKENI. Full variable domain (missing parts from reference TRBV18 and TRBJ1-4): NAGVMQNPRHLVRRRGQEARLRCSPMKGHSHVYWYRQLPEEGLKFMVYLQKENIIDESGMPKERFSAEFPKEGPSILRIQQVVRGDSAAYFCASTKGGTNEKLFFGSGTQLSVL.

Only one count was recorded for this clone. V gene TRBV10-1 combines with J gene TRBJ2-2; 10 bases are shared with TRBD2. V dropped 6 bases and J dropped 4; count of bases not matched to a gene: 5. Germline V CDR1 and CDR2: WNHNN, SYGVQD (reference sequence). This CDR3 has 15 residues. The CDR3 bases are TGCGCCAGCAGCATCACTAGCGGGACCACCGGGGAGCTGTTTTTT. This sequence encodes CASSITSGTTGELFF.

The chain employs TRBV10-3 and TRBJ1-1, with 9 positions matching TRBD1. V shed 10 bases and J 4 bases; nucleotides not matched to a gene: 4. This CDR3 is built from 12 residues. Germline V gene data show CDR1 as ENHRY and CDR2 as SYGVKD. This CDR3 reads CATKQGATEAFF. The CDR3 DNA reads TGTGCCACCAAACAGGGGGCCACTGAAGCTTTCTTT.

V gene TRBV11-3 combines with J gene TRBJ2-1; maybe TRBD2 (5 bases). Deletions cut 0 bases from V and 7 bases from J, with 10 bases between. The CDR3 is 14 amino acids. The germline V gene encodes CDR1 SGHNT and CDR2 YENEEA. The CDR3 DNA reads TGTGCCAGCAGCTTAGAGGGAGCGTGGAATGAGCAGTTCTTC. It translates to CASSLEGAWNEQFF. The full variable domain, its missing parts supplied by reference TRBV11-3 and TRBJ2-1, is EAGVVQSPRYKIIEKKQPVAFWCNPISGHNTLYWYLQNLGQGPELLIRYENEEAVDDSQLPKDRFSAERLKGVDSTLKIQPAELGDSAVYLCASSLEGAWNEQFFGPGTRLTVL.

This sequence joins TRBV9 and TRBJ2-5, with D possibly TRBD1 on 6 matching bases. V dropped 2 bases and J dropped 2 bases, with 13 bases sitting between them. The CDR3 sequence is 15 residues long. Germline V gene data show CDR1 as SGDLS and CDR2 as YYNGEE. The chain's CDR3 is CASSVSVGAQETQYF. The CDR3 DNA follows: TGTGCCAGCAGCGTGAGTGTGGGGGCACAAGAGACCCAGTACTTC.

This chain connects TRBV23-1 to TRBJ2-7, with TRBD2 matching 7 bases. TRBV23-1 is sorted into the ORF group, with uncertain function. This CDR3 is built from 16 residues. V dropped 0 bases and J dropped 6; count of bases not matched to a gene: 11. The CDR3 is CASSQSNQREASEQYF. The CDR3 bases are TGCGCCAGCAGTCAATCGAATCAACGGGAGGCAAGCGAGCAGTACTTC.

J is TRBJ1-1 and V is TRBV19; no firm D call. The CDR3 sequence is 13 residues long. Germline CDR1 is LNHDA and CDR2 is SQIVND (reference sequence). Trimming took off 4 bases at V and 7 bases at J, with 13 bases between the two ends. CDR3 region: CASSSLGRSEAFF. The DNA for the CDR3 is TGTGCCAGTAGTAGTCTGGGGAGAAGTGAAGCTTTCTTT.

This clone was seen a single time. The gene calls are TRBV28 and TRBJ2-5; D might be TRBD2 (7 bases). Germline V lookup: CDR1 MDHEN, CDR2 SYDVKM. Trimming removed 6 bases from V and 6 bases from J, with 20 bases in between. The CDR3 is made up of 15 amino acids. CDR3 bases: TGTGCCAGCAGCACACCCCGGGGGGCGCTTAAGACCCAGTACTTC. Translated: CASSTPRGALKTQYF.

This clone was recorded only once. This chain links TRBV19 with TRBJ2-7, with 8 bases lining up with TRBD2. V trimming: 2 bases; J trimming: 2 bases; junction bases outside the gene matches: 2. The CDR3 has 14 amino acids. Germline loops: CDR1 LNHDA, CDR2 SQIVND (reference sequence). The CDR3 reads CASSIRGLAYEQYF. The CDR3 nucleotides read TGTGCCAGTAGTATACGGGGACTAGCCTACGAGCAGTACTTC.

The CDR3 nucleotides are TGTGCCAGCAGTTTAGTAAGGGTGGTGGGAACGAATGAAAAACTGTTTTTT. Residues: CASSLVRVVGTNEKLFF. J is TRBJ1-4 and V is TRBV28; D unclear. CDR3 length equals 17 residues. The germline CDR1 and CDR2 sequences are MDHEN and SYDVKM. The V and J ends lost 2 bases and 5 bases respectively, with 18 bases between them.

The V gene is TRBV7-9, the J gene TRBJ1-3; possibly TRBD1 for D (5 bases). The CDR3 length is 14 residues. Germline assignment: CDR1 SEHNR and CDR2 FQNEAQ (reference sequence). V was cut by 3 bases and J by 3 bases, with 9 bases left in between. CDR3 nucleotides: TGTGCCAGCAGCTTGGGGCGAGTTGGAAACACCATATATTTT. Amino acids: CASSLGRVGNTIYF.

The chain links TRBV6-6 to TRBJ2-7; D not certain. Germline CDR1 is MNHNY and CDR2 is SVGAGI (reference sequence). Deletions cut 2 bases from V and 2 bases from J, with 13 bases between. This CDR3 spans 15 amino acids. The CDR3 sequence: CASSYQDLVTYEQYF. The CDR3 nucleotides read TGTGCCAGCAGTTACCAGGATTTGGTTACCTACGAGCAGTACTTC.

This chain joins TRBV7-8 and TRBJ2-2; 9 nucleotides agree with TRBD1. The V gene end was trimmed by 2 bases and the J gene end by 6 bases; junction bases not matched to a gene: 4. This CDR3 has 15 amino acids. CDR1 is SGHVS and CDR2 is FQNEAQ in the germline V gene. The CDR3: CASSLRDREAGELFF. CDR3 nucleotide sequence: TGTGCCAGCAGCTTACGGGACAGGGAGGCCGGGGAGCTGTTTTTT.

The chain employs TRBV19 and TRBJ2-1; D is perhaps TRBD1 or TRBD2 (5 bases each). V was cut by 2 bases and J by 6 bases, with 29 bases left in between. The CDR3 is 20 residues long. Looked up from germline, CDR1 is LNHDA and CDR2 is SQIVND (reference sequence). CDR3 region: CASSIKPGYTGTSSPNEQFF. CDR3 DNA sequence: TGTGCCAGTAGTATAAAACCGGGCTACACCGGGACCTCGAGCCCCAATGAGCAGTTCTTC. Complete variable domain (other parts from reference TRBV19 and TRBJ2-1): DGGITQSPKYLFRKEGQNVTLSCEQNLNHDAMYWYRQDPGQGLRLIYYSQIVNDFQKGDIAEGYSVSREKKESFPLTVTSAQKNPTAFYLCASSIKPGYTGTSSPNEQFFGPGTRLTVL.